This TCR beta chain was obtained from a study of identical twins. TCRdb itself ran the 5' RACE reads through MiXCR, one entry per CDR3 protein. The repertoire holds about 390,000 distinct CDR3 sequences, with approximately 8.8% as singletons. Germline V lookup: CDR1 ENHRY, CDR2 SYGVKD. CDR3 size: 16 residues. Losses at the gene ends were 6 bases for V and 4 bases for J; bases not matched to a gene: 15. Sequencing was carried out using naive T cells sorted from blood. This TCR was recovered from a woman aged 50 to 60 in good health. The chain joins TRBV10-3 to TRBJ2-7; 7 bases align to TRBD2. CDR3 region: CAIRKPSGQGGYEQYF. The CDR3 DNA reads as TGTGCCATCAGGAAACCCTCAGGGCAGGGAGGGTACGAGCAGTACTTC.